The T cell receptor beta chain described here comes from a study of CD8+ T cells in alopecia areata. Study-level points and caveats: Across lesional scalp, and particularly alopecia totalis/universalis, clonality surpassed that of normal scalp. Scalp sample sequencing also detects resident alphabeta T cells of normal skin.

Alopecia areata patients had lesional scalp punch biopsies and peripheral blood taken from them. Cell sorting on a FACSAria was used to separate CD4+ and CD8+ T cells from the PBMCs. Extraction of RNA preceded its reverse transcription into cDNA, which served as the sequencing template. The protocol was immunoSEQ multiplex PCR, while the TCRdb copy is restricted to in-frame clones and leaves out a portion. The sample lists a few hundred thousand clones, roughly 69% occurring once. With regard to this clone: What it binds is not known.

This sequence was found in a human donor with alopecia areata. The sample was CD4+ T cells sorted from blood, taken at week 0.

The CDR3 sequence: CASSLDGRSSYNSPLHF. In DNA, the CDR3 is TGCGCCAGCAGCTTGGACGGCAGAAGCTCCTATAATTCACCCCTCCACTTT. This rearrangement joins TRBV5-1 to TRBJ1-6; no clear D. The V gene's germline CDR1 is SGHRS and CDR2 YFSETQ. CDR3 length equals 17 residues. The ends were cut back, 0 bases at V and 0 bases at J, with 10 bases in the middle.